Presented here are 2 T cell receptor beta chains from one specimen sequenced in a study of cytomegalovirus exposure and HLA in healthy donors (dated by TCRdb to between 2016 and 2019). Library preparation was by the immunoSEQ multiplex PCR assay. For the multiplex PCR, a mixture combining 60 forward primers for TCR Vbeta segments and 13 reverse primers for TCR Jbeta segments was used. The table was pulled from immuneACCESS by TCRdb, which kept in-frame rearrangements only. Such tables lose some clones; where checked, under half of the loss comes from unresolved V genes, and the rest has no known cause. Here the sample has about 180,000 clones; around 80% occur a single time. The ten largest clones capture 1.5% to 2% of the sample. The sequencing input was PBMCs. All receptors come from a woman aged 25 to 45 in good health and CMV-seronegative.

DNA for the CDR3: TGCGCCAGCAGTTACAGGGTAATGAACACTGAAGCTTTCTTT. This gives the protein CASSYRVMNTEAFF. The rearrangement joins TRBV10-1 to TRBJ1-1, with D possibly matching TRBD1 (6 bases). This CDR3 contains 14 residues. Germline loops: CDR1 WNHNN, CDR2 SYGVQD (reference sequence). V shed 5 bases and J shed 0 bases, with 10 bases lying between them.

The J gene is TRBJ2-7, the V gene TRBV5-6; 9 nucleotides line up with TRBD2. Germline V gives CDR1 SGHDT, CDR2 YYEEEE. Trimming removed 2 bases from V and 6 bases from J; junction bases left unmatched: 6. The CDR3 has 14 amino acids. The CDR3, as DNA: TGTGCCAGCAGCTTAGGGCTAGCGGGGCGCGAGCAGTACTTC. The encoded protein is CASSLGLAGREQYF.